These T cell receptor beta chains were read from a single sample in a study of molecular identifiers for immune sequencing clone quantification. TCRdb redid the calling of the PCR reads with MiXCR, one entry per CDR3 protein. The table lists more than 85,000 distinct CDR3 sequences, about 35% of them singletons, with roughly 9.3% in the top ten. The sequencing sample was made of naive CD8+ T cells from blood, with Jurkat cell RNA spiked in. These TCRs come from a human donor in good health. Some libraries in this study had Jurkat cell RNA spiked in. CDR3s include the opening cysteine and the closing phenylalanine or tryptophan. Each record gives: V gene, clone size, D gene, J gene, CDR3 protein, CDR3 DNA. The D gene is left open where the match is weak. Expanded clones get a size class; other rows say once, few or many, or leave the size out.

v_gene: TRBV4-1
abundance: few
d_gene: .
j_gene: TRBJ2-5
CDR3aa: CASSQKLAWETQYF
CDR3nt: TGCGCCAGCAGCCAAAAATTGGCCTGGGAGACCCAGTACTTC

v_gene: TRBV7-9
abundance: many
d_gene: TRBD2
j_gene: TRBJ2-3
CDR3aa: CASSPTSGSSTDTQYF
CDR3nt: TGTGCCAGCAGCCCCACTAGCGGCTCTAGCACAGATACGCAGTATTTT

v_gene: TRBV6-2/TRBV6-3
abundance: .
d_gene: .
j_gene: TRBJ2-3
CDR3aa: CASGPLGQYF
CDR3nt: TGTGCCAGCGGCCCCCTTGGGCAGTATTTT

v_gene: TRBV4-3
abundance: few
d_gene: .
j_gene: TRBJ2-7
CDR3aa: CASSQDVRGAYEQYF
CDR3nt: TGCGCCAGCAGCCAAGATGTCAGGGGGGCCTACGAGCAGTACTTC

v_gene: TRBV27
abundance: once
d_gene: .
j_gene: TRBJ1-2
CDR3aa: CASSTSRSGRYGYTF
CDR3nt: TGTGCCAGCAGTACCTCCCGGTCGGGCCGCTATGGCTACACCTTC

v_gene: TRBV11-2
abundance: few
d_gene: .
j_gene: TRBJ2-3
CDR3aa: CASSSTPNGLSKDTQYF
CDR3nt: TGTGCCAGCAGTTCCACACCCAACGGACTTTCGAAGGATACGCAGTATTTT

v_gene: TRBV27
abundance: few
d_gene: .
j_gene: TRBJ2-3
CDR3aa: CASSHTRSPDTQYF
CDR3nt: TGTGCCAGCAGTCACACTAGAAGCCCAGATACGCAGTATTTT

v_gene: TRBV15
abundance: .
d_gene: .
j_gene: TRBJ2-5
CDR3aa: CATSTLNDQETQYF
CDR3nt: TGTGCCACCAGCACCCTAAACGATCAAGAGACCCAGTACTTC

v_gene: TRBV11-2
abundance: few
d_gene: .
j_gene: TRBJ2-3
CDR3aa: CASSLGRGTDTQYF
CDR3nt: TGTGCCAGCAGCTTAGGCAGGGGCACAGATACGCAGTATTTT

v_gene: TRBV7-9
abundance: many
d_gene: TRBD1
j_gene: TRBJ2-5
CDR3aa: CASSQGQNQETQYF
CDR3nt: TGTGCCAGCAGCCAGGGACAGAACCAAGAGACCCAGTACTTC

v_gene: TRBV4-2
abundance: .
d_gene: TRBD2
j_gene: TRBJ2-1
CDR3aa: CASSQGWAGGLPSNEQFF
CDR3nt: TGTGCCAGCAGCCAAGGATGGGCGGGAGGGCTCCCTAGCAATGAGCAGTTCTTC

v_gene: TRBV5-4
abundance: few
d_gene: TRBD1
j_gene: TRBJ2-2
CDR3aa: CASSSGQARTGELFF
CDR3nt: TGTGCCAGCAGCTCCGGACAGGCGAGAACCGGGGAGCTGTTTTTT

v_gene: TRBV7-2
abundance: .
d_gene: TRBD2
j_gene: TRBJ2-1
CDR3aa: CASSTLAGYNELFF
CDR3nt: TGTGCCAGCAGCACCCTAGCGGGATACAATGAGCTGTTCTTC

v_gene: TRBV28
abundance: .
d_gene: TRBD2
j_gene: TRBJ2-7
CDR3aa: CASSRTSGRIEQYF
CDR3nt: TGTGCCAGCAGCCGGACTAGCGGGAGGATCGAGCAGTACTTC

v_gene: TRBV7-2
abundance: many
d_gene: TRBD2
j_gene: TRBJ2-7
CDR3aa: CASSSKLAGQYEQYF
CDR3nt: TGTGCCAGCAGCTCTAAACTAGCGGGGCAATACGAGCAGTACTTC

v_gene: TRBV6-2/TRBV6-3
abundance: .
d_gene: TRBD2
j_gene: TRBJ2-7
CDR3aa: CVSGSGLAFTYEQYF
CDR3nt: TGTGTCAGCGGCTCGGGACTAGCATTCACCTACGAGCAGTACTTC

v_gene: TRBV28
abundance: many
d_gene: .
j_gene: TRBJ2-3
CDR3aa: CASSLGTYTDTQYF
CDR3nt: TGTGCCAGCAGTTTAGGGACTTACACAGATACGCAGTATTTT

v_gene: TRBV6-5
abundance: many
d_gene: .
j_gene: TRBJ1-1
CDR3aa: CASSYIGGRTEAFF
CDR3nt: TGTGCCAGCAGTTACATAGGGGGGAGAACTGAAGCTTTCTTT

v_gene: TRBV9
abundance: few
d_gene: TRBD2
j_gene: TRBJ2-1
CDR3aa: CASSDPPASGYNEQFF
CDR3nt: TGTGCCAGCAGCGACCCCCCGGCTAGCGGGTACAATGAGCAGTTCTTC

v_gene: TRBV29-1
abundance: .
d_gene: .
j_gene: TRBJ2-5
CDR3aa: CSVAALLAGGETQYF
CDR3nt: TGCAGCGTTGCGGCGCTGTTGGCTGGAGGGGAGACCCAGTACTTC

v_gene: TRBV18
abundance: .
d_gene: TRBD1
j_gene: TRBJ1-5
CDR3aa: CASSMTGGYIQPKHF
CDR3nt: TGTGCCAGCTCAATGACAGGGGGCTATATTCAGCCCAAGCATTTT

v_gene: TRBV28
abundance: .
d_gene: .
j_gene: TRBJ2-5
CDR3aa: CASNPYRGYQEPQYF
CDR3nt: TGTGCCAGCAACCCCTATCGGGGCTACCAAGAGCCCCAGTACTTC

v_gene: TRBV7-6
abundance: many
d_gene: .
j_gene: TRBJ2-2
CDR3aa: CASSQGGTGELFF
CDR3nt: TGTGCCAGCAGCCAGGGGGGCACCGGGGAGCTGTTTTTT

v_gene: TRBV6-5
abundance: few
d_gene: .
j_gene: TRBJ2-7
CDR3aa: CASSYVSGSSYEQYF
CDR3nt: TGTGCCAGCAGTTACGTTTCTGGCAGCTCCTACGAGCAGTACTTC

v_gene: TRBV28
abundance: many
d_gene: .
j_gene: TRBJ1-5
CDR3aa: CASTRGLGQPQHF
CDR3nt: TGTGCCAGCACCAGGGGCCTTGGACAGCCCCAGCATTTT

v_gene: TRBV4-3
abundance: few
d_gene: .
j_gene: TRBJ1-4
CDR3aa: CASSQKTAPNEKLFF
CDR3nt: TGCGCCAGCAGCCAGAAGACAGCCCCTAATGAAAAACTGTTTTTT

v_gene: TRBV4-3
abundance: few
d_gene: .
j_gene: TRBJ2-1
CDR3aa: CASSQDVGSLYEQFF
CDR3nt: TGCGCCAGCAGCCAAGATGTTGGTAGCCTCTATGAGCAGTTCTTC

v_gene: TRBV28
abundance: .
d_gene: TRBD2
j_gene: TRBJ2-3
CDR3aa: CASSLPGGGTYRDTQYF
CDR3nt: TGTGCCAGCAGTCTCCCCGGCGGGGGGACGTATAGAGATACGCAGTATTTT

v_gene: TRBV25-1
abundance: .
d_gene: .
j_gene: TRBJ2-1
CDR3aa: CASSESSSYNEQSF
CDR3nt: TGTGCCAGCAGTGAATCTAGCTCCTACAATGAGCAGTCCTTC

v_gene: TRBV20-1
abundance: .
d_gene: .
j_gene: TRBJ1-2
CDR3aa: CSLPPTNYGYTF
CDR3nt: TGCAGTTTACCCCCCACTAACTATGGCTACACCTTC

v_gene: TRBV19
abundance: .
d_gene: .
j_gene: TRBJ2-2
CDR3aa: CASTLLAEGAGELFF
CDR3nt: TGTGCCAGTACCCTACTGGCGGAGGGGGCCGGGGAGCTGTTTTTT

v_gene: TRBV12-3/TRBV12-4
abundance: many
d_gene: .
j_gene: TRBJ2-5
CDR3aa: CASSFLGEETQYF
CDR3nt: TGTGCCAGCAGTTTTCTGGGGGAAGAGACCCAGTACTTC

v_gene: TRBV12-3/TRBV12-4
abundance: .
d_gene: TRBD1
j_gene: TRBJ1-2
CDR3aa: CASSPGGSNGYTF
CDR3nt: TGTGCCAGCAGTCCAGGGGGAAGCAATGGCTACACCTTC